The 29 T cell receptor beta chains below were found in one sample sequenced in a study of T-cell memory formation after mild COVID-19. TCRdb reanalysed the 5' RACE reads using MiXCR and keeps one entry per CDR3 protein. The sample carries fewer than 600,000 distinct CDR3 sequences, about 20% recorded once. The sequenced sample consisted of PBMCs or a T cell subset sorted from them (not recorded which). These receptors all stem from an adult woman who had mild COVID-19 (a few samples of this study predate the infection). Cell type and time point are not known.

V gene TRBV5-1 combines with J gene TRBJ2-5; D gene uncertain. The length of the CDR3 is 14 residues. Germline assignment: CDR1 SGHRS and CDR2 YFSETQ. Between the trimmed V and J ends, which lost 4 bases and 5 bases, there was a span of 15 bases. Here the CDR3 DNA reads TGCGCCAGCAGCAACCGGGCTCCGAGGGAGACCCAGTACTTC. Translating gives CASSNRAPRETQYF.

This clonotype was found many times. This chain joins TRBV27 and TRBJ1-5; possible D gene TRBD1, 5 bases. Germline-derived CDR1 and CDR2 are MNHEY and SMNVEV (reference sequence). Trimming shortened V by 1 base and J by 3 bases, and 16 bases separated the two germline ends. CDR3 size: 17 residues. The CDR3 nucleotides are TGTGCCAGCAGTTTATGGTCTGGCCGGGGGACCAATCAGCCCCAGCATTTT. Protein: CASSLWSGRGTNQPQHF.

This rearrangement joins TRBV4-3 to TRBJ2-1; D may be TRBD2 (6 bases). V lost 0 bases, J lost 6 bases, and 15 bases lay in between. Germline assignment: CDR1 LGHNA and CDR2 YSLEER. CDR3 length equals 16 residues. In DNA, the CDR3 is TGCGCCAGCAGCCAAGATTCGAGCGGGTTCGTCAATGAGCAGTTCTTC. Its protein product is CASSQDSSGFVNEQFF.

This clonotype was observed a handful of times. This chain uses TRBV6-2 or TRBV6-3 with TRBJ2-3; 8 bases are shared with TRBD1. The junction had 23 bases not matched to a gene; V was cut back by 6 bases and J by 9 bases. This CDR3 has 18 amino acids. CDR1 is MNHEY and CDR2 is SVGEGT in the germline V gene. Here the CDR3 reads CASSPARRTGRSTGTQYF. The CDR3 coding sequence is TGTGCCAGCAGCCCAGCAAGGAGGACAGGGCGTTCTACCGGCACGCAGTATTTT.

In this sample, this clonotype turned up a few times. The chain recombines TRBV27 with TRBJ1-5; the match to TRBD1 covers 9 bases. Per germline, CDR1 MNHEY and CDR2 SMNVEV (reference sequence). The CDR3 spans 15 residues. After removal of 6 bases from V and 2 bases from J, the junction contained 5 bases not matched to a gene. The CDR3 is CASRPTGGGNQPQHF. The CDR3 nucleotides read TGTGCCAGCAGGCCTACAGGGGGCGGCAATCAGCCCCAGCATTTT.

This clonotype was detected many times. The chain combines TRBV12-3 or TRBV12-4 with TRBJ1-5; 8 positions agree with TRBD1. The CDR3 consists of 15 residues. V shed 6 bases, J shed 2 bases, and the junction held 6 bases outside the gene matches. The CDR3 loop is CASSPPGQGNQPQHF. Here the CDR3 DNA reads TGTGCCAGCAGCCCTCCGGGACAGGGCAATCAGCCCCAGCATTTT.

At least ten counts were recorded for this clonotype. The chain has TRBV5-1 and TRBJ1-4; D gene unclear. The CDR3 contains 13 residues. Per the germline V gene, CDR1 is SGHRS and CDR2 is YFSETQ. V lost 0 bases to trimming and J lost 4 bases, with 4 bases between them. The CDR3 loop reads CASSLVGNEKLFF. CDR3 coding DNA: TGCGCCAGCAGCTTGGTCGGTAATGAAAAACTGTTTTTT.

This clonotype was seen a handful of times. The chain joins TRBV7-9 to TRBJ1-5; no reliable D call. This CDR3 region has 17 residues. Per germline, CDR1 SEHNR and CDR2 FQNEAQ (reference sequence). V was cut by 1 base and J by 1 base, with 14 bases left in between. The CDR3, as DNA: TGTGCCAGCAGCTTAGGCCTGACGTCAGGCAGCAATCAGCCCCAGCATTTT. As protein: CASSLGLTSGSNQPQHF.

This clonotype came up a few times. This rearrangement joins TRBV29-1 to TRBJ2-3; the D gene is possibly TRBD2 (6 bases). With 2 bases removed from V and 0 bases from J, the gap between germline ends came to 18 bases. Per germline, CDR1 SQVTM and CDR2 ANQGSEA. The CDR3 sequence is 17 residues long. The DNA for the CDR3 is TGCAGCGTTGAAAGGGCCGCTGCTAGCGCCAGCACAGATACGCAGTATTTT. Its translation: CSVERAAASASTDTQYF.

The chain employs TRBV7-3 and TRBJ2-3, with 8 bases that match TRBD1. The CDR3 covers 16 residues. Germline V CDR1 and CDR2: SGHTA, FQGTGA. With 5 bases clipped from V and 9 bases from J, the junction kept 16 bases outside the gene matches. The CDR3 DNA follows: TGTGCCAGCAGCCCGGACCGGGACAGGCCACAAGGGACGCAGTATTTT. It translates to CASSPDRDRPQGTQYF.

This clonotype was seen a handful of times. The V call is TRBV6-1, the J call TRBJ2-4; 9 bases are shared with TRBD2. Germline V CDR1 and CDR2: MNHNS, SASEGT. CDR3 size: 16 residues. Trimming at V came to 3 bases and at J to 1 base, leaving 4 bases not matched to a gene. The CDR3 bases are TGTGCCAGCAGTGATCGGACTAGCGCGGCCAAAAACATTCAGTACTTC. Encoded protein: CASSDRTSAAKNIQYF.

This chain links TRBV5-5 with TRBJ1-3, with a weak D call TRBD1 (5 bases). Germline V CDR1 and CDR2: SGHKS, YYEKEE (reference sequence). Trimming stripped 6 bases from V and 4 bases from J, with 26 bases between. CDR3 length: 18 residues. The CDR3 nucleotides read TGTGCCAGCATTTACGAGATCTCAGGGAGTATATCCGGAAACACCATATATTTT. Its translation: CASIYEISGSISGNTIYF.

This clonotype occurred a few times. The chain recombines TRBV6-6 with TRBJ1-2; D remains unclear. The V end lost 2 bases, the J end lost 8 bases, and 15 bases lay between the germline ends. Germline V lookup: CDR1 MNHNY, CDR2 SVGAGI (reference sequence). The CDR3 is 14 residues long. CDR3 nucleotide sequence: TGTGCCAGCAGTTACGACGGGAGGGTGGAGGGCTACACCTTC. Protein product: CASSYDGRVEGYTF.

The chain is built from TRBV9 and TRBJ2-7; 12 positions agree with TRBD2. The CDR3 contains 17 residues. Unmatched junction bases numbered 10, after V lost 3 bases and J lost 3 bases. CDR1 is SGDLS and CDR2 is YYNGEE in the germline V gene. Here the CDR3 DNA reads TGTGCCAGCAGCGGTGAGACCGGACTAGCGGGACTCTACGAGCAGTACTTC. Translation gives CASSGETGLAGLYEQYF.

This clonotype was detected a few times. In nucleotides, the CDR3 is TGTGCCAGCACTGCCGGGACAGGAGGCTACAATGAGCAGTTCTTC. As protein: CASTAGTGGYNEQFF. J is TRBJ2-1 and V is TRBV2; the match to TRBD1 covers 8 bases. The CDR3 contains 15 residues. Germline lookup yields CDR1 SNHLY and CDR2 FYNNEI. V was clipped by 7 bases and J by 3 bases; unmatched bases: 8.

In its sample, this clonotype was seen a few times. The chain recombines TRBV5-5 with TRBJ2-5; 8 bases map to TRBD1. Germline CDR1 is SGHKS and CDR2 is YYEKEE (reference sequence). The CDR3 is 14 amino acids. After removal of 4 bases from V and 3 bases from J, the junction contained 5 bases not matched to a gene. CDR3 sequence (DNA): TGTGCCAGCAGCCGGACAGGGAATAAAGAGACCCAGTACTTC. The encoded protein is CASSRTGNKETQYF.

The chain combines TRBV6-5 with TRBJ2-1; 7 bases match TRBD1. CDR3 length equals 14 residues. After removal of 4 bases from V and 4 bases from J, the junction contained 4 bases not matched to a gene. CDR1 MNHEY and CDR2 SVGAGI come from the germline V gene. The CDR3 region is CASSFGTDYNEQFF. As DNA, the CDR3 is TGTGCCAGCAGTTTCGGGACAGATTACAATGAGCAGTTCTTC.

This clonotype showed up just a few times. The chain recombines TRBV6-2 or TRBV6-3 with TRBJ2-1; the match to TRBD2 covers 11 bases. The CDR3 loop spans 15 amino acids. Germline loops: CDR1 MNHEY, CDR2 SVGEGT. The trim removed 6 bases at V and 9 bases at J, leaving 10 bases unmatched. CDR3 amino acids: CASRDSGRAVVEQFF. CDR3 sequence (DNA): TGTGCCAGCAGAGATAGCGGGAGGGCCGTAGTTGAGCAGTTCTTC.

The table lists this clonotype with a few counts. Here the CDR3 DNA reads TGTGCCACCAGTCAGTCCAGCGGATTAGCCAAAAACATTCAGTACTTC. This sequence encodes CATSQSSGLAKNIQYF. The gene calls are TRBV24-1 and TRBJ2-4; D possibly corresponds to TRBD2 (5 bases). There are 16 residues in the CDR3. From germline, CDR1 is KGHDR and CDR2 SFDVKD. The ends were cut back, 6 bases at V and 0 bases at J, with 14 bases in the middle.

The chain recombines TRBV29-1 with TRBJ2-3; 7 bases are a match to TRBD2. The CDR3 runs to 12 residues. With V trimmed by 4 bases and J by 5 bases, 3 bases remained unmatched. The germline V gene has CDR1 SQVTM and CDR2 ANQGSEA. The DNA for the CDR3 is TGCAGCGTTGTGATAGCGGGAGATACGCAGTATTTT. Translation gives CSVVIAGDTQYF.

In nucleotides, the CDR3 is TGTGCCAGCAGCAAAGGTCGGACAGGGGGCGACGAGCAGTACTTC. Translation: CASSKGRTGGDEQYF. The chain carries TRBV21-1 and TRBJ2-7; TRBD1 is the table's D call and was not checked against the DNA. TRBV21-1 constitutes a pseudogene. The CDR3 runs to 15 residues.

The genes are TRBV6-2 or TRBV6-3 and TRBJ2-3; D is undetermined. The length of the CDR3 is 14 residues. Germline loops: CDR1 MNHEY, CDR2 SVGEGT. V lost 2 bases and J 2 bases, leaving 8 bases between the germline ends. The CDR3 loop is CASSYSRVTDTQYF. DNA for the CDR3: TGTGCCAGCAGTTACAGTCGGGTCACAGATACGCAGTATTTT.

The CDR3 sequence: CASSQGSGEQYF. CDR3 DNA sequence: TGTGCCAGCAGCCAAGGGAGTGGCGAGCAGTACTTC. The chain couples TRBV4-2 to TRBJ2-7; the D is unclear. Germline V gene data show CDR1 as LGHNA and CDR2 as YNFKEQ. The CDR3 consists of 12 residues. Trimming pared 1 base from V and 6 bases from J, leaving 7 bases between.

The chain combines TRBV12-3 or TRBV12-4 with TRBJ2-2; 9 nucleotides match TRBD1. The CDR3 covers 16 residues. The trim removed 5 bases at V and 2 bases at J, leaving 6 bases unmatched. The CDR3 DNA follows: TGTGCCAGCAGTGGAACAGGGGGCCTCAACACCGGGGAGCTGTTTTTT. It encodes CASSGTGGLNTGELFF.

This clonotype has a handful of counts. Germline is not matched at one junction end, which may reflect a read error. This chain uses TRBV7-9 with TRBJ1-1; 7 nucleotides line up with TRBD1. The CDR3 totals 13 residues. Germline assignment: CDR1 SEHNR and CDR2 FQNEAQ (reference sequence). CDR3 loop: CASSFPLTGPVLF. DNA for the CDR3: TGTGCCAGCAGCTTCCCTTTGACAGGGCCAGTCCTTTTT.

The CDR3 loop is CASSLGLSGGVGYTF. CDR3 in DNA: TGTGCCAGCAGCTTAGGACTATCGGGGGGCGTTGGCTACACCTTC. The chain is built from TRBV11-2 and TRBJ1-2, with D perhaps TRBD1 (6 bases). The length of the CDR3 is 15 residues. Per germline, CDR1 SGHAT and CDR2 FQNNGV. Trimming took off 1 base at V and 7 bases at J, with 16 bases between the two ends.

This clonotype was counted a few times. The J gene is TRBJ2-5, the V gene TRBV7-6; 9 nucleotides line up with TRBD1. Per germline, CDR1 SGHVS and CDR2 FNYEAQ. This CDR3 region has 15 residues. V dropped 4 bases and J dropped 4; count of bases not matched to a gene: 7. The CDR3 sequence: CASSWDRAVGETQYF. The CDR3 nucleotides read TGTGCCAGCAGCTGGGACAGGGCGGTAGGAGAGACCCAGTACTTC.

This clonotype was counted a few times. This rearrangement joins TRBV24-1 to TRBJ2-2, with D tentatively TRBD1 (5 bases). Germline V gene data show CDR1 as KGHDR and CDR2 as SFDVKD. Trimming removed 2 bases from V and 6 bases from J, with 12 bases in between. The CDR3 totals 15 residues. The CDR3 DNA follows: TGTGCCACCAGTGATTACACAGGCGCCCCCGGGGAGCTGTTTTTT. It specifies CATSDYTGAPGELFF.

The sample holds a few counts of this clonotype. The chain recombines TRBV29-1 with TRBJ2-2, with a tentative D call TRBD2 (5 bases). Germline assignment: CDR1 SQVTM and CDR2 ANQGSEA. The CDR3 spans 12 residues. The V end was cut by 4 bases, the J end by 5 bases, with 8 bases between. The CDR3 bases are TGCAGCGTTGTTCGGGGAACCGGGGAGCTGTTTTTT. This codes for CSVVRGTGELFF.